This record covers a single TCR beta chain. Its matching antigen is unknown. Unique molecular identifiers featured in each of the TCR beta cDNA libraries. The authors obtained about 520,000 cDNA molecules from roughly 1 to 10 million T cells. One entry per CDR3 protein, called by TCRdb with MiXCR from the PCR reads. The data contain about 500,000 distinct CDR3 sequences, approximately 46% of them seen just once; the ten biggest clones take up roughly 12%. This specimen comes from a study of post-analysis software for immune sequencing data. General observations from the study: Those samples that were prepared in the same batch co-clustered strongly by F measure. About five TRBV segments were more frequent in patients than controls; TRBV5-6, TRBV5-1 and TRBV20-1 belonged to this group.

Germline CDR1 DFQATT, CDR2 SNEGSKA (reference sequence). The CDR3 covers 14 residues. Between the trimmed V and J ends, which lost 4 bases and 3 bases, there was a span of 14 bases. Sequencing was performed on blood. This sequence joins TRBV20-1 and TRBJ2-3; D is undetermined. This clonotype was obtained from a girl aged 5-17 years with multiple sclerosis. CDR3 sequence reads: CSATVGLGTDTQYF. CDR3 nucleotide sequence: TGCAGTGCTACTGTAGGGCTAGGAACAGATACGCAGTATTTT.